Sequencing of this TCR beta chain was carried out in a study of blood T cell repertoires in COVID-19. Study-level background: COVID-19 samples from acute and convalescent phases originated in the United States, Italy and Spain. T cells, B-cell-depleted T cells, or PBMCs supplied cDNA or gDNA.

The germline V gene encodes CDR1 SNHLY and CDR2 FYNNEI. The CDR3 consists of 16 residues. The germline V and J ends were trimmed by 2 bases and 7 bases, with 15 bases remaining between them. Per the authors' pipeline: Amplification of reference gene primers provided the estimated nucleated cell counts. The table came from immunoSEQ multiplex PCR; TCRdb's copy has only in-frame clones and leaves some out. V, J and clone size were drawn from that table, and D and trimming were deduced from the DNA. The profile shows some 200,000 clones, 84% of them singletons. The receptor's source is a woman between 50 and 59 years old with active or convalescent COVID-19. This rearrangement joins TRBV2 to TRBJ1-6; D perhaps matches TRBD1 (6 bases). The sequenced material came from peripheral blood. For the CDR3, the DNA is TGTGCCAGCAGTGAAAATTCGCCAGGGGCGAATTCACCCCTCCACTTT. This translates into CASSENSPGANSPLHF.